This TCR beta chain was documented in a study of blood T cell repertoires in COVID-19. Study-wide background: T cells, B-cell-depleted T cells, or PBMCs provided the cDNA or gDNA that served as material.

Original methodology: Reference gene primer amplification gave nucleated cell count estimates. Using immunoSEQ multiplex PCR, the repertoire was profiled, and TCRdb retains in-frame clones only, with some absent. V and J calls and clone size are as listed in that table; D and trimming were resolved from the DNA. Seen here are about 130,000 clones, roughly four fifths observed once, and the top ten hold about 9.9%. CDR3 length: 12 amino acids. Germline CDR1 reads SNHLY; CDR2 reads FYNNEI. Trimming removed 9 bases at V and 8 bases at J, with 11 bases between. The sequenced sample was peripheral blood. The TCR sequence derives from a man in his forties or fifties with active or convalescent COVID-19. The chain links TRBV2 to TRBJ1-6; TRBD1 is a possible D gene (6 bases). The CDR3 is CARQGVDSPLHF. The CDR3 DNA is TGTGCCAGACAGGGTGTTGATTCACCCCTCCACTTT.